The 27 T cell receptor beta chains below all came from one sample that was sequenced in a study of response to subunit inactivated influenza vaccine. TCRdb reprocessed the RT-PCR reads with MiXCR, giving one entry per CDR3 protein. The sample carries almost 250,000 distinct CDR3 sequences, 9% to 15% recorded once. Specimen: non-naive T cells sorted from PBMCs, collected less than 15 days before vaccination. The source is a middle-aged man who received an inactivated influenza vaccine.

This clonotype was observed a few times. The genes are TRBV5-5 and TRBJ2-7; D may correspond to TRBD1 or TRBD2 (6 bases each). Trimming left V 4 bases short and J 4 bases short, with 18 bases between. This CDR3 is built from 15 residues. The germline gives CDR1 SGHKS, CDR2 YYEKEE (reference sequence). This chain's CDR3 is CASSPRGGGRYEQYF. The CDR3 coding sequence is TGTGCCAGCAGCCCCAGGGGTGGGGGGCGGTACGAGCAGTACTTC.

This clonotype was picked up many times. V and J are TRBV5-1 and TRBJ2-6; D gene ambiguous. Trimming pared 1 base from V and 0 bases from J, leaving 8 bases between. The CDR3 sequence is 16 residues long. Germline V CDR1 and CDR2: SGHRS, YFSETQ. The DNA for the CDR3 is TGCGCCAGCAGCTTGACCGGGTCCTCTGGGGCCAACGTCCTGACTTTC. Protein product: CASSLTGSSGANVLTF.

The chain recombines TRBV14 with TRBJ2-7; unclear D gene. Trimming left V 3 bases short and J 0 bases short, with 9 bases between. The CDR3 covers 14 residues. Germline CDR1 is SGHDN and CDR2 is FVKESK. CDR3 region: CASSQRRISYEQYF. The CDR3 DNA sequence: TGTGCCAGCAGCCAGCGCAGGATCTCCTACGAGCAGTACTTC.

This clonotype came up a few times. CDR3 region: CASGGSSYEQYF. In DNA, the CDR3 is TGTGCCAGCGGGGGAAGCTCCTACGAGCAGTACTTC. The V and J genes are TRBV2 and TRBJ2-7, with D perhaps matching TRBD1 or TRBD2 (5 bases each). This CDR3 comprises 12 residues. Germline V lookup: CDR1 SNHLY, CDR2 FYNNEI. V dropped 8 bases and J dropped 0 bases, with 8 bases sitting between them.

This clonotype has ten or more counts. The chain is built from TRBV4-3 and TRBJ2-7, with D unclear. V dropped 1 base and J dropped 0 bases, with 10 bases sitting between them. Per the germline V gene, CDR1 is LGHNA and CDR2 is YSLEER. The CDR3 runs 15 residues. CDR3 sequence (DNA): TGCGCCAGCAGCCAAGGGTGGCAGAACTCCTACGAGCAGTACTTC. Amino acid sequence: CASSQGWQNSYEQYF.

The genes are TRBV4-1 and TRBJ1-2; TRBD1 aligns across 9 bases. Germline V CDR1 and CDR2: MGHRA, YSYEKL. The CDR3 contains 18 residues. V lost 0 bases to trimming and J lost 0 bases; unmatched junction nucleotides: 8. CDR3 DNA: TGCGCCAGCAGCCAAGAGTTCCGGACAGGGGTATCTAACTATGGCTACACCTTC. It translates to CASSQEFRTGVSNYGYTF.

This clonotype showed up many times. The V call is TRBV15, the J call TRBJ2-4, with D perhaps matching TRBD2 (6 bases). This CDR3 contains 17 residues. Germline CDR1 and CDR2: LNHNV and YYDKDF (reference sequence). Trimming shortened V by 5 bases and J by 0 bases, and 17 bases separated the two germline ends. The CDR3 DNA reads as TGTGCCACCAGCCCCCCCGGGGGAATTTTAGCCAAAAACATTCAGTACTTC. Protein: CATSPPGGILAKNIQYF.

The CDR3 is CSVGTAPQQYF. CDR3 DNA sequence: TGCAGCGTCGGGACGGCCCCACAGCAGTACTTC. This chain links TRBV29-1 with TRBJ2-7; TRBD1 or TRBD2 may be the D gene (5 bases each). Trimming shortened V by 6 bases and J by 8 bases, and 14 bases separated the two germline ends. The length of the CDR3 is 11 residues. CDR1 SQVTM and CDR2 ANQGSEA come from the germline V gene.

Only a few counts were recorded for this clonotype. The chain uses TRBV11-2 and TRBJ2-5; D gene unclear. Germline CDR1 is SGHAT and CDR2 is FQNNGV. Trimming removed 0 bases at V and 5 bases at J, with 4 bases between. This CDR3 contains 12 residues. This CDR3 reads CASSLDSETQYF. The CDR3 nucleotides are TGTGCCAGCAGCTTAGATTCTGAGACCCAGTACTTC.

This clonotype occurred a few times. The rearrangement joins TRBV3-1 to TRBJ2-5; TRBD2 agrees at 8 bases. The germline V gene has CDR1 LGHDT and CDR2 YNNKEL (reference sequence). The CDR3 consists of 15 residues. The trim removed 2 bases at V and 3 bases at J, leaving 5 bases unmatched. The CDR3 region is CASSQRGGLEETQYF. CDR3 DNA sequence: TGTGCCAGCAGCCAACGGGGGGGATTGGAAGAGACCCAGTACTTC.

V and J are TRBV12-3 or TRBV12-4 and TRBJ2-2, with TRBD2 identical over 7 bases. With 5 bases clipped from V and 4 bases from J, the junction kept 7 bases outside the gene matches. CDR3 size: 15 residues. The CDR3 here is CASSLLGGGTGELFF. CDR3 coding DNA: TGTGCCAGCAGTCTCCTAGGCGGGGGCACCGGGGAGCTGTTTTTT.

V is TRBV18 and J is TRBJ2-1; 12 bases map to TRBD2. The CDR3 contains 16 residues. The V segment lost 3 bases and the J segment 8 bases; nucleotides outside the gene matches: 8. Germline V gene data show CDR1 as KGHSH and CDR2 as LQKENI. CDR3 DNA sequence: TGTGCCAGCTCACCGCCCTCTAGCGGGAGGGGCGATGAGCAGTTCTTC. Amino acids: CASSPPSSGRGDEQFF.

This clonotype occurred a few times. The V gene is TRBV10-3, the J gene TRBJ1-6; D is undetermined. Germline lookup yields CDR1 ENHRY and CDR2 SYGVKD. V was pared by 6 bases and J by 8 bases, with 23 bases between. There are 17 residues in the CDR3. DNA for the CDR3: TGTGCCATCAGAAAAGCGGGCGGAGCCTTTGGCGATTCACCCCTCCACTTT. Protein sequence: CAIRKAGGAFGDSPLHF.

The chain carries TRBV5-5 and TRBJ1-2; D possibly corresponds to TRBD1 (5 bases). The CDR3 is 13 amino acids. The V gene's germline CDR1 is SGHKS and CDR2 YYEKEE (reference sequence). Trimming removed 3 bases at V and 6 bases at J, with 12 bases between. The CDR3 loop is CASSSFAGDGYTF. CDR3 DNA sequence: TGTGCCAGCAGCTCCTTTGCGGGGGATGGCTACACCTTC.

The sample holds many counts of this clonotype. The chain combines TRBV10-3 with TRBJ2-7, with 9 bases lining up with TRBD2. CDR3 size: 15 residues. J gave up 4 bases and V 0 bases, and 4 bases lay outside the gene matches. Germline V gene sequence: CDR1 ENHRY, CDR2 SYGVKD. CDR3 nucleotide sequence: TGTGCCATCAGTGAGTCGGGGCGGGAGGGTTACGAGCAGTACTTC. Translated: CAISESGREGYEQYF.

CDR3 DNA sequence: TGCGCCAGCAGGCCCGGAGCCCGCACTAAACCCGAAGAGACCCAGTACTTC. This codes for CASRPGARTKPEETQYF. The rearrangement links TRBV5-1 to TRBJ2-5; D is unresolved. The CDR3 loop spans 17 amino acids. V lost 5 bases to trimming and J lost 3 bases, with 23 bases between them. Germline values: CDR1 SGHRS, CDR2 YFSETQ.

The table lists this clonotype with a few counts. The CDR3 protein is CASSFLQGSLSYNEQFF. DNA for the CDR3: TGTGCCAGCTCATTTTTACAGGGCTCCCTGTCCTACAATGAGCAGTTCTTC. V usage is TRBV18 and J usage is TRBJ2-1; D might be TRBD1 (6 bases). With 5 bases removed from V and 1 base from J, the gap between germline ends came to 18 bases. This CDR3 region has 17 residues. CDR1 is KGHSH, CDR2 LQKENI, per germline.

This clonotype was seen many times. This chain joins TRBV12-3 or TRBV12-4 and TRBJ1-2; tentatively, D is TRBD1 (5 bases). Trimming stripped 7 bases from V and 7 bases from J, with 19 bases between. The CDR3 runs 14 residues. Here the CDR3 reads CASNWRRGGGGYTF. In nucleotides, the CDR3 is TGTGCCAGCAATTGGAGGAGGGGTGGCGGTGGCTACACCTTC.

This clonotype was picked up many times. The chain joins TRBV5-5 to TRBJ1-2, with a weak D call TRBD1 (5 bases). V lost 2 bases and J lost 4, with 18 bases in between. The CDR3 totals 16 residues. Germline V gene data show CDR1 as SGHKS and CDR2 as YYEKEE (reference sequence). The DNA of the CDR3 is TGTGCCAGCAGCTTTCCAGGGAGGATAGGGAGCTATGGCTACACCTTC. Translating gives CASSFPGRIGSYGYTF.

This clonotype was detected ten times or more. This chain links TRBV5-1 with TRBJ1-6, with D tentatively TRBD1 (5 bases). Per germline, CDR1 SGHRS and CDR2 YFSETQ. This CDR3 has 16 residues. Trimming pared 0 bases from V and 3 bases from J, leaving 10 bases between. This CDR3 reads CASSLGGAIYNSPLHF. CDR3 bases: TGCGCCAGCAGCTTGGGAGGGGCGATCTATAATTCACCCCTCCACTTT.

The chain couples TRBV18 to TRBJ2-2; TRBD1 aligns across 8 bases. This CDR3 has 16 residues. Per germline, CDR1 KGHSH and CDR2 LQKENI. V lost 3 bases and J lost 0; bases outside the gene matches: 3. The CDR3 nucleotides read TGTGCCAGCTCACCCGACAGGGGTTCGAACACCGGGGAGCTGTTTTTT. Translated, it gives CASSPDRGSNTGELFF.

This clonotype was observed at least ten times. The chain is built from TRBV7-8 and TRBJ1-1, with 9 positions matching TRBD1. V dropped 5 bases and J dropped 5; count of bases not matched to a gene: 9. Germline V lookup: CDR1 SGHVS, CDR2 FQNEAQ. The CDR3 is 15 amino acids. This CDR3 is CASSNPYRGRTEAFF. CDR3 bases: TGTGCCAGCAGCAATCCCTACAGGGGGCGGACTGAAGCTTTCTTT.

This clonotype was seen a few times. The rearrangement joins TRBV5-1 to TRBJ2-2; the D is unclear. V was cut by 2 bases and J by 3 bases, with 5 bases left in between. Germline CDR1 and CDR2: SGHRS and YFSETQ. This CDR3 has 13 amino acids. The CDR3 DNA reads TGCGCCAGCAGCTTATTAGACACCGGGGAGCTGTTTTTT. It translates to CASSLLDTGELFF.

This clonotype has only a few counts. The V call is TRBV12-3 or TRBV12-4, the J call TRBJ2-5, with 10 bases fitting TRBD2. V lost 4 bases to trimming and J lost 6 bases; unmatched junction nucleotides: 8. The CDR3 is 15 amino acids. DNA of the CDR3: TGTGCCAGCAGTTCGCTAGCGGGAGAGAGGAAGACCCAGTACTTC. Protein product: CASSSLAGERKTQYF.

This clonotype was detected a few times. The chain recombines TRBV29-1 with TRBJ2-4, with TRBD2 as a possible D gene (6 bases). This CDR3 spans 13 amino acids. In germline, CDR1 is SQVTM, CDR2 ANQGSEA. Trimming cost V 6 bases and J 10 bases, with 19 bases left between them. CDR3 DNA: TGCAGCGTACTGGGCGGGACTGGAAAGATTCAGTACTTC. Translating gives CSVLGGTGKIQYF.

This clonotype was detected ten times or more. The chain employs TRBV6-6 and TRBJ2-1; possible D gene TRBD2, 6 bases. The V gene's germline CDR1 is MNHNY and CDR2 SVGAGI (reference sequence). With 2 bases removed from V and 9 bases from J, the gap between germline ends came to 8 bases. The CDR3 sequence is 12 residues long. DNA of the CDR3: TGTGCCAGCAGTTACGCTAGCGCTGAGCAGTTCTTC. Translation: CASSYASAEQFF.

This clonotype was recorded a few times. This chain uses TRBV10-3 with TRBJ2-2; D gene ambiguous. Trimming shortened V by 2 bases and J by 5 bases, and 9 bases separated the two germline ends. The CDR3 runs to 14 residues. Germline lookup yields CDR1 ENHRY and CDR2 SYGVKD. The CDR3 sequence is CAISETMGTGELFF. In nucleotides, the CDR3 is TGTGCCATCAGTGAGACAATGGGGACCGGGGAGCTGTTTTTT.